One sample yielded the 29 T cell receptor beta chains listed below, sequenced in a study of cytomegalovirus exposure and HLA in healthy donors. PCR employed 60 Vbeta and 13 Jbeta primers. The assay was immunoSEQ multiplex PCR, and TCRdb's table has in-frame clones only and misses some. Here the sample spans tens of thousands of clones, roughly 63% being singletons. The sample consisted of PBMCs. Receptors were obtained from a woman aged 25 to 39 in good health and CMV-seronegative.

The DNA of the CDR3 is TGTGCCAGCCTGAGGGATTCCTACAATGAGCAGTTCTTC. It translates to CASLRDSYNEQFF. The V gene is TRBV6-6, the J gene TRBJ2-1, with D possibly matching TRBD2 (5 bases). The CDR3 runs 13 residues. V lost 8 bases and J lost 1, with 9 bases in between. Looked up from germline, CDR1 is MNHNY and CDR2 is SVGAGI (reference sequence).

The V call is TRBV6-1, the J call TRBJ2-3, with 8 bases that match TRBD2. V lost 7 bases and J lost 3; bases outside the gene matches: 9. The CDR3 loop spans 15 amino acids. The germline V gene encodes CDR1 MNHNS and CDR2 SASEGT. CDR3 loop: CASIIRGGWTDTQYF. Here the CDR3 DNA reads TGTGCCAGCATCATCCGGGGGGGTTGGACAGATACGCAGTATTTT.

The chain couples TRBV14 to TRBJ1-4; tentative D call: TRBD1 (5 bases). Trimming removed 6 bases from V and 2 bases from J, with 16 bases in between. This CDR3 comprises 16 residues. Germline V lookup: CDR1 SGHDN, CDR2 FVKESK. The CDR3 is CASSPRGSGTNEKLFF. Here the CDR3 DNA reads TGTGCCAGCAGTCCTAGGGGTTCCGGGACTAATGAAAAACTGTTTTTT.

This clone was observed a few times. Other nucleotide sequences in the sample specify the same CDR3. J is TRBJ2-7 and V is TRBV4-2, with TRBD2 matching over 11 bases. The CDR3 spans 17 residues. Germline V gene sequence: CDR1 LGHNA, CDR2 YNFKEQ. With 1 base clipped from V and 7 bases from J, the junction kept 12 bases outside the gene matches. The CDR3 is CASSQVAGGPPFGEQYF. The CDR3 DNA is TGTGCCAGCAGCCAAGTAGCGGGAGGGCCCCCATTTGGGGAGCAGTACTTC.

The chain couples TRBV28 to TRBJ2-7; 12 positions match TRBD2. With 5 bases clipped from V and 6 bases from J, the junction kept 8 bases outside the gene matches. The CDR3 totals 15 residues. Looked up from germline, CDR1 is MDHEN and CDR2 is SYDVKM. The CDR3 DNA is TGTGCCAGCAGTCCGGCTAGCGGGAGGGAAAGCGAGCAGTACTTC. This sequence encodes CASSPASGRESEQYF. The variable domain in full, with the rest retrieved from reference TRBV28 and TRBJ2-7, is DVKVTQSSRYLVKRTGEKVFLECVQDMDHENMFWYRQDPGLGLRLIYFSYDVKMKEKGDIPEGYSVSREKKERFSLILESASTNQTSMYLCASSPASGRESEQYFGPGTRLTVT.

The chain couples TRBV19 to TRBJ1-2; D possibly corresponds to TRBD1 (6 bases). The CDR3 loop spans 11 amino acids. Trimming pared 9 bases from V and 4 bases from J, leaving 9 bases between. Germline V lookup: CDR1 LNHDA, CDR2 SQIVND (reference sequence). CDR3 in DNA: TGTGCCAGCGAAGGGGGCTATGGCTACACCTTC. Protein: CASEGGYGYTF.

The CDR3 DNA follows: TGTGCCAGCAGTTTAGTCGGCCCAGCGGGAAGCCCCTACGAGCAGTACTTC. Encoded protein: CASSLVGPAGSPYEQYF. This chain uses TRBV27 with TRBJ2-7; 7 bases line up with TRBD2. CDR3 length: 17 amino acids. The V gene's germline CDR1 is MNHEY and CDR2 SMNVEV (reference sequence). J lost 2 bases, V lost 2 bases, and 12 bases had no gene match.

This clone appeared once. The chain joins TRBV5-1 to TRBJ2-5; 8 nucleotides line up with TRBD2. The CDR3 covers 16 residues. The germline V gene encodes CDR1 SGHRS and CDR2 YFSETQ. V dropped 4 bases and J dropped 4; count of bases not matched to a gene: 12. CDR3 nucleotide sequence: TGCGCCAGCAGCGCGTTTAGTGCCGGGGGGGCAGAGACCCAGTACTTC. It codes for CASSAFSAGGAETQYF.

The rearrangement uses TRBV2 and TRBJ1-1; no definite D call. Looked up from germline, CDR1 is SNHLY and CDR2 is FYNNEI. With 10 bases removed from V and 5 bases from J, the gap between germline ends came to 14 bases. This CDR3 is built from 12 residues. The CDR3 spells CATHFTGTEAFF. CDR3 nucleotide sequence: TGTGCCACCCATTTCACGGGTACTGAAGCTTTCTTT.

This clone was picked up a small number of times. The CDR3: CASSIRQSSGANVLTF. For the CDR3, the DNA is TGTGCCAGTAGTATCAGACAGAGCTCTGGGGCCAACGTCCTGACTTTC. The V call is TRBV19, the J call TRBJ2-6; perhaps TRBD1 as D (5 bases). The CDR3 length is 16 residues. Per germline, CDR1 LNHDA and CDR2 SQIVND (reference sequence). V lost 3 bases to trimming and J lost 0 bases, with 9 bases between them.

The DNA of the CDR3 is TGCGCCAGCGGGCCTTTTGGAGCGGGGGTATACAATGAGCAGTTCTTC. Its translation is CASGPFGAGVYNEQFF. The chain has TRBV5-1 and TRBJ2-1; 8 nucleotides align to TRBD2. V shed 7 bases, J shed 4 bases, and the junction held 13 bases outside the gene matches. Germline V gene lookup returns CDR1 SGHRS and CDR2 YFSETQ. The CDR3 runs 16 residues. The complete variable domain, with remaining parts taken from reference TRBV5-1 and TRBJ2-1, reads KAGVTQTPRYLIKTRGQQVTLSCSPISGHRSVSWYQQTPGQGLQFLFEYFSETQRNKGNFPGRFSGRQFSNSRSEMNVSTLELGDSALYLCASGPFGAGVYNEQFFGPGTRLTVL.

This clone was observed a handful of times. At one of its ends the junction is not consistent with the germline gene, which may arise from a read error. V and J are TRBV6-1 and TRBJ2-2, with 10 bases identical to TRBD2. The germline V gene has CDR1 MNHNS and CDR2 SASEGT. This CDR3 has 16 residues. The CDR3 protein is CASSGGLAEYTGELFF. CDR3 DNA: TGTGCCAGCAGTGGAGGACTAGCGGAGTACACGGGGGAGCTGTTTTTT.

The J gene is TRBJ2-2, the V gene TRBV28; 12 bases are a match to TRBD2. CDR3 length equals 14 residues. Germline V lookup: CDR1 MDHEN, CDR2 SYDVKM. With 9 bases clipped from V and 4 bases from J, the junction kept 3 bases outside the gene matches. In DNA form, the CDR3 reads TGTGCCAGTCGGACTAGCGGGACCACCGGGGAGCTGTTTTTT. Amino acid sequence: CASRTSGTTGELFF.

This clone has more than one count but fewer than ten. The chain has TRBV28 and TRBJ1-2; tentatively, D is TRBD1 (6 bases). This CDR3 has 16 amino acids. Trimming removed 3 bases at V and 4 bases at J, with 18 bases between. Germline assignment: CDR1 MDHEN and CDR2 SYDVKM. The CDR3 sequence is CASSFRGSGIIYGYTF. CDR3 DNA: TGTGCCAGCAGTTTTAGGGGGTCAGGAATTATCTATGGCTACACCTTC.

The CDR3 nucleotides read TGTGCCAGCAGGCTAGCGGGGGGGCCCCAAGAGACCCAGTACTTC. This codes for CASRLAGGPQETQYF. The chain combines TRBV2 with TRBJ2-5, with 12 bases that match TRBD2. The germline V gene has CDR1 SNHLY and CDR2 FYNNEI. The CDR3 loop spans 15 amino acids. The V segment lost 6 bases and the J segment 1 base; nucleotides outside the gene matches: 3.

The chain's CDR3 is CASSERTSGSPEQYF. The CDR3 DNA reads as TGTGCCAGCAGTGAGCGGACTAGCGGGAGCCCCGAGCAGTACTTC. The chain is built from TRBV6-1 and TRBJ2-5, with TRBD2 matching 13 bases. The J call may be in error: the DNA end matches TRBJ2-7 better. Per the germline V gene, CDR1 is MNHNS and CDR2 is SASEGT. The CDR3 contains 15 residues.

The gene calls are TRBV5-1 and TRBJ2-1, with D perhaps matching TRBD2 (6 bases). There are 15 residues in the CDR3. Deletions cut 5 bases from V and 2 bases from J, with 14 bases between. Germline CDR1 and CDR2: SGHRS and YFSETQ. This CDR3 reads CASSRTGGPYNEQFF. CDR3 in DNA: TGCGCCAGCAGTCGAACCGGGGGACCCTACAATGAGCAGTTCTTC.

Relative to its sample, this clone is medium-sized. The chain is built from TRBV5-1 and TRBJ1-1, with D unclear. This CDR3 is 16 amino acids long. V was shortened by 0 bases and J by 2 bases, with 14 bases between the two germline ends. From germline, CDR1 is SGHRS and CDR2 YFSETQ. In nucleotides, the CDR3 is TGCGCCAGCAGCTTGGGGTCTGTCGGGGAAAACACTGAAGCTTTCTTT. Translation: CASSLGSVGENTEAFF.

This clone was seen more than once but under ten times. CDR3 nucleotides: TGCACCAGCAGCCGTAAACGGGGGGCGGGCAATGAGCAGTTCTTC. It encodes CTSSRKRGAGNEQFF. This chain links TRBV1 with TRBJ2-1; no check of the table's D call, TRBD2, against the DNA was made. TRBV1 is a known pseudogene. CDR3 size: 15 residues.

This clone was observed a few times. The chain links TRBV9 to TRBJ2-7, with 10 bases aligning to TRBD2. The junction had 14 bases not matched to a gene; V was cut back by 4 bases and J by 7 bases. Germline values: CDR1 SGDLS, CDR2 YYNGEE. The CDR3 totals 16 residues. The CDR3 loop is CASSRYSGTSDLEQYF. CDR3 bases: TGTGCCAGCAGCCGCTATTCCGGGACTAGCGACTTGGAGCAGTACTTC.

The V call is TRBV7-6, the J call TRBJ2-1; TRBD1 is a possible D gene (6 bases). Trimming removed 3 bases from V and 8 bases from J, with 20 bases in between. The CDR3 has 16 amino acids. Germline loops: CDR1 SGHVS, CDR2 FNYEAQ. CDR3 sequence reads: CASSFYPGDILDEQFF. In nucleotides, the CDR3 is TGTGCCAGCAGCTTTTACCCCGGGGACATCTTGGATGAGCAGTTCTTC. Complete variable domain (other parts from reference TRBV7-6 and TRBJ2-1): GAGVSQSPRYKVTKRGQDVALRCDPISGHVSLYWYRQALGQGPEFLTYFNYEAQQDKSGLPNDRFSAERPEGSISTLTIQRTEQRDSAMYRCASSFYPGDILDEQFFGPGTRLTVL.

The CDR3 DNA reads as TGTGCCAGCAGTGAAGTTGTAGGGAGGACTGAAGCTTTCTTT. Protein: CASSEVVGRTEAFF. The chain has TRBV6-1 and TRBJ1-1; D remains unclear. The CDR3 consists of 14 residues. Germline assignment: CDR1 MNHNS and CDR2 SASEGT. The V gene lost 1 base and the J gene lost 5 bases, with 11 bases spanning the gap.

This clone was counted a single time. The rearrangement links TRBV6-1 to TRBJ2-3; weak D call: TRBD1 (6 bases). The V and J ends lost 7 bases and 4 bases respectively, with 12 bases between them. This CDR3 contains 13 residues. The germline V gene has CDR1 MNHNS and CDR2 SASEGT. The CDR3, as DNA: TGTGCCAGCATAATTGCAGGGGCAGATACGCAGTATTTT. This gives the protein CASIIAGADTQYF.

CDR3 DNA: TGTGCCAGCAGCCAATCCGGCGGGTCCTCCTACAATGAGCAGTTCTTC. Translated, it gives CASSQSGGSSYNEQFF. J is TRBJ2-1 and V is TRBV14, with D tentatively TRBD2 (5 bases). V gave up 2 bases and J gave up 0 bases, with 11 bases separating them. Germline CDR1 is SGHDN and CDR2 is FVKESK. CDR3 length equals 16 residues.

V usage is TRBV29-1 and J usage is TRBJ1-2, with 7 bases identical to TRBD1. After removal of 6 bases from V and 8 bases from J, the junction contained 18 bases not matched to a gene. The CDR3 runs to 15 residues. CDR1 is SQVTM, CDR2 ANQGSEA, per germline. The CDR3 bases are TGCAGCGTCCCCGCCAGTTGGGCAGGGGGTCTCGGCTACACCTTC. This sequence encodes CSVPASWAGGLGYTF. Variable domain in full (rest from reference TRBV29-1 and TRBJ1-2): SAVISQKPSRDICQRGTSLTIQCQVDSQVTMMFWYRQQPGQSLTLIATANQGSEATYESGFVIDKFPISRPNLTFSTLTVSNMSPEDSSIYLCSVPASWAGGLGYTFGSGTRLTVV.

In its sample, this clone was seen a few times. The V and J genes are TRBV6-1 and TRBJ2-5; 10 bases agree with TRBD1. The CDR3 runs 16 residues. Germline V CDR1 and CDR2: MNHNS, SASEGT. The ends lost 2 bases at V and 5 bases at J; junction bases unmatched: 8. This CDR3 is CASSELTGGTRETQYF. The CDR3 coding sequence is TGTGCCAGCAGTGAATTGACAGGGGGCACTCGGGAGACCCAGTACTTC.

This clone was seen just once. The chain carries TRBV19 and TRBJ2-7; D might be TRBD2 (6 bases). Germline lookup yields CDR1 LNHDA and CDR2 SQIVND (reference sequence). The V end was cut by 3 bases, the J end by 2 bases, with 8 bases between. This CDR3 has 13 amino acids. The CDR3 DNA follows: TGTGCCAGTAGTATGGGACTTACCTACGAGCAGTACTTC. It encodes CASSMGLTYEQYF.

This clone occurred a few times. The rearrangement uses TRBV11-1 and TRBJ1-2; the match to TRBD1 covers 7 bases. CDR3 size: 14 residues. V shed 5 bases, J shed 6 bases, and the junction held 9 bases outside the gene matches. Germline V gene data show CDR1 as SGHAT and CDR2 as FQDESV (reference sequence). CDR3 DNA: TGTGCCAGCAGCGCGACCGACAGGGTTCATGGCTACACCTTC. Protein product: CASSATDRVHGYTF.

The chain links TRBV29-1 to TRBJ1-3, with 9 bases lining up with TRBD1. The CDR3 contains 13 residues. CDR1 and CDR2 (germline): SQVTM, ANQGSEA. CDR3 protein: CSAGQGKRNTIYF. The CDR3 DNA follows: TGCAGTGCGGGACAGGGAAAGAGGAACACCATATATTTT.